Below, 8 T cell receptor beta chains from the same sample are listed, as sequenced in a study of control samples from healthy donors and cancer patients (dated by TCRdb to between 2020 and 2021). The library came from the immunoSEQ multiplex PCR assay. TCRdb's version of the immuneACCESS table is confined to in-frame rearrangements and falls short of the full clone set. An unresolved V gene accounts for under half of the shortfall where checked; the remainder is of unknown origin. The sample data list approximately 80,000 clones, and about 88% of these were observed just once. The ten largest make up 5% to 7% of the sample. Sequenced sample: blood. Receptors originate from a woman in her fifties or sixties in good health.

The J gene is TRBJ1-1, the V gene TRBV2; the D is unclear. The CDR3 totals 14 residues. Germline loops: CDR1 SNHLY, CDR2 FYNNEI. Deletions cut 4 bases from V and 0 bases from J, with 9 bases between. The CDR3 DNA sequence: TGTGCCAGCAGTGTAAAAAGATTGAACACTGAAGCTTTCTTT. Amino acid sequence: CASSVKRLNTEAFF.

In this sample, this clone turned up once. V is TRBV5-1 and J is TRBJ2-7; 7 bases match TRBD1. V trimming: 4 bases; J trimming: 3 bases; junction bases outside the gene matches: 4. This CDR3 spans 13 amino acids. Germline V gene sequence: CDR1 SGHRS, CDR2 YFSETQ. CDR3 in DNA: TGCGCCAGCAGCCCGACAGGGAACTACGAGCAGTACTTC. This encodes CASSPTGNYEQYF.

The V call is TRBV2, the J call TRBJ2-7; unclear D gene. This CDR3 spans 12 amino acids. The V gene's germline CDR1 is SNHLY and CDR2 FYNNEI. V lost 1 base to trimming and J lost 6 bases, with 7 bases between them. The CDR3 here is CASSEETAEQYF. The CDR3, as DNA: TGTGCCAGCAGTGAAGAAACAGCCGAGCAGTACTTC.

The chain has TRBV6-5 and TRBJ1-3, with no clear D. Looked up from germline, CDR1 is MNHEY and CDR2 is SVGAGI. CDR3 length: 13 residues. V was clipped by 6 bases and J by 0 bases, with 6 bases between them. The CDR3 region is CASSRSSGNTIYF. CDR3 sequence (DNA): TGTGCCAGCAGCCGAAGCTCTGGAAACACCATATATTTT.

The genes are TRBV2 and TRBJ2-3; no reliable D call. Germline assignment: CDR1 SNHLY and CDR2 FYNNEI. The V end was cut by 1 base, the J end by 0 bases, with 8 bases between. CDR3 length equals 15 residues. Written as DNA, the CDR3 is TGTGCCAGCAGTGAAGGCGCCCTTAGCACAGATACGCAGTATTTT. Translation gives CASSEGALSTDTQYF.

The V call is TRBV19, the J call TRBJ1-1, with TRBD1 as a possible D gene (5 bases). The ends were cut back, 6 bases at V and 5 bases at J, with 16 bases in the middle. CDR1 and CDR2 (germline): LNHDA, SQIVND (reference sequence). This CDR3 is 14 amino acids long. DNA for the CDR3: TGTGCCAGTAGGAAGGACCCGAAGGGGACTGAAGCTTTCTTT. Translation: CASRKDPKGTEAFF.

This clone was seen more than once but under ten times. The chain carries TRBV6-5 and TRBJ1-5; no clear D. The CDR3 totals 15 residues. From germline, CDR1 is MNHEY and CDR2 SVGAGI. V was trimmed by 8 bases and J by 7 bases, leaving 21 bases between them. This CDR3 is CASRNAGYGGQPQHF. In DNA form, the CDR3 reads TGTGCCAGCCGAAACGCGGGGTACGGCGGGCAGCCCCAGCATTTT.

This clone has only one observation. The chain links TRBV5-1 to TRBJ2-1, with 8 bases lining up with TRBD2. This CDR3 is built from 15 residues. Germline loops: CDR1 SGHRS, CDR2 YFSETQ. The V segment lost 4 bases and the J segment 8 bases; nucleotides outside the gene matches: 11. The CDR3 spells CASSPLPGGLDEQFF. The CDR3 nucleotides read TGCGCCAGCAGCCCCCTTCCGGGGGGGTTGGATGAGCAGTTCTTC.